Listed below are T cell receptor beta chains from one sample, sequenced in a study of T-cell memory formation after mild COVID-19. TCRdb recomputed calls from the 5' RACE reads with MiXCR, one row per CDR3 protein. The table has under 90,000 distinct CDR3 sequences, about 15% seen once. What was sequenced was PBMCs or a T cell subset sorted from them (not recorded which). The receptors here all came from an adult woman who had mild COVID-19 (a few samples of this study predate the infection). Cell type and time point are not known. CDR3s include the opening cysteine and the closing phenylalanine or tryptophan. D genes are given only for firm matches. Size values are once, few and many counts, or a class for expanded clones, and some rows have none.

CDR3 protein	CDR3 DNA	clone size	J gene	D gene	V gene
CASSQEGGASTDTQYF	TGCGCCAGCAGCCAAGAGGGGGGGGCTAGCACAGATACGCAGTATTTT	NA	TRBJ2-3	NA	TRBV4-1
CASSQQRGGSTDTQYF	TGTGCCAGCAGCCAACAGCGGGGGGGAAGTACAGATACGCAGTATTTT	NA	TRBJ2-3	TRBD2	TRBV3-1
CASSPRQGWDEQYF	TGTGCCAGCAGCCCTAGACAGGGGTGGGACGAGCAGTACTTC	NA	TRBJ2-7	TRBD1	TRBV12-3/TRBV12-4
CASSYSRLDSYNEQFF	TGTGCCAGCAGTTACTCGAGGCTCGACTCCTACAATGAGCAGTTCTTC	few	TRBJ2-1	NA	TRBV6-5
CASSVRDRGHLGETQYF	TGTGCCAGCAGCGTCCGGGACAGGGGGCACCTTGGGGAGACCCAGTACTTC	many	TRBJ2-5	TRBD1	TRBV9
CASSELGGAIYEQYF	TGTGCCAGCAGTGAATTAGGGGGAGCCATCTACGAGCAGTACTTC	few	TRBJ2-7	NA	TRBV6-1
CSVRSRYEQYF	TGCAGCGTCCGGAGTCGGTACGAGCAGTACTTC	NA	TRBJ2-7	NA	TRBV29-1
CASSFSPGTEAFF	TGTGCCAGCAGTTTCTCGCCGGGCACTGAAGCTTTCTTT	NA	TRBJ1-1	NA	TRBV27
CASSSPLGETQYF	TGTGCCAGCAGCTCCCCCTTGGGGGAGACCCAGTACTTC	NA	TRBJ2-5	NA	TRBV7-9
CASSLYRTGAYTF	TGTGCCAGCAGCCTCTATAGGACTGGGGCCTACACCTTC	NA	TRBJ1-2	NA	TRBV4-2
CSASGRSSYEQYF	TGCAGTGCTAGTGGCCGAAGCTCCTACGAGCAGTACTTC	few	TRBJ2-7	NA	TRBV20-1
CASSSTHGHLSSYNEQFF	TGCGCCAGCAGCTCCACCCACGGGCATCTTAGCTCCTACAATGAGCAGTTCTTC	few	TRBJ2-1	NA	TRBV4-1
CASRKAGELDNEQFF	TGTGCCAGCAGAAAAGCGGGAGAGCTCGACAATGAGCAGTTCTTC	NA	TRBJ2-1	TRBD2	TRBV12-3/TRBV12-4
CASSPRLAGRYNEQFF	TGTGCCAGCAGCCCCCGACTAGCGGGAAGGTACAATGAGCAGTTCTTC	few	TRBJ2-1	TRBD2	TRBV11-3
CASSLGHYEQYF	TGCGCCAGCAGCTTGGGGCACTACGAGCAGTACTTC	few	TRBJ2-7	NA	TRBV5-1
CASSQDPASGLGDTQYF	TGTGCCAGCAGCCAAGATCCCGCGTCGGGTTTGGGAGATACGCAGTATTTT	few	TRBJ2-3	NA	TRBV3-1
CASSLSRGTAGISSYEQYF	TGTGCCAGCAGCCTTAGCCGCGGGACAGCCGGCATAAGCTCCTACGAGCAGTACTTC	NA	TRBJ2-7	NA	TRBV7-8
CASSIDPPGTGVTYGYTF	TGTGCCAGTAGTATAGACCCCCCGGGGACAGGGGTAACTTATGGCTACACCTTC	NA	TRBJ1-2	TRBD1	TRBV19
CSARWSLNTEAFF	TGCAGTGCTAGGTGGAGCCTTAACACTGAAGCTTTCTTT	NA	TRBJ1-1	NA	TRBV20-1
CASSEGTAYGYTF	TGTGCCAGCAGCGAGGGGACAGCCTATGGCTACACCTTC	few	TRBJ1-2	TRBD1	TRBV14
CASSSRTDYNEQFF	TGTGCCAGCAGCTCTCGGACAGACTACAATGAGCAGTTCTTC	once	TRBJ2-1	NA	TRBV9
CASRSYGELFF	TGTGCCAGCAGGTCCTACGGGGAGCTGTTTTTT	few	TRBJ2-2	NA	TRBV6-5
CASSQDRNSNSPLHF	TGTGCCAGCAGCCAAGATCGCAACTCAAATTCACCCCTCCACTTT	NA	TRBJ1-6	NA	TRBV14
CAISDDSGFTGELFF	TGTGCCATCAGTGACGATAGCGGGTTCACCGGGGAGCTGTTTTTT	once	TRBJ2-2	TRBD2	TRBV10-3
CASSPGAGVVNEQFF	TGTGCTAGCAGCCCCGGAGCGGGAGTCGTCAATGAGCAGTTCTTC	NA	TRBJ2-1	TRBD2	TRBV7-7
CASSSGSMFLYNEQFF	TGCGCCAGCAGCTCAGGATCCATGTTCTTGTACAATGAGCAGTTCTTC	few	TRBJ2-1	NA	TRBV5-1
CASSSRGRSPLHF	TGTGCCAGCAGCTCGAGGGGTAGGTCACCCCTCCACTTT	NA	TRBJ1-6	NA	TRBV7-8
CASSLHPQSRTDTQYF	TGTGCCAGCAGCTTACATCCCCAAAGCCGGACAGATACGCAGTATTTT	many	TRBJ2-3	NA	TRBV11-2
CASSSPTTGFRELFF	TGTGCCAGCAGCTCACCTACCACGGGGTTTAGGGAGCTGTTTTTT	few	TRBJ2-2	NA	TRBV7-3
CASTSVGTENVQYF	TGTGCCAGCACCTCTGTTGGGACGGAGAATGTTCAGTACTTC	many	TRBJ2-4	NA	TRBV6-1
CASSLGPDGIGYTF	TGTGCCAGCAGCTTGGGACCCGACGGCATTGGCTACACCTTC	NA	TRBJ1-2	NA	TRBV7-6
CASSLFASGGINTGELFF	TGTGCCAGCAGCTTATTCGCTAGCGGGGGAATAAACACCGGGGAGCTGTTTTTT	NA	TRBJ2-2	TRBD2	TRBV7-3
CASSFGRNNYEQYF	TGTGCCAGCAGCTTCGGCCGGAACAACTACGAGCAGTACTTC	NA	TRBJ2-7	NA	TRBV7-9
CASSFSGTQYF	TGTGCCAGCAGCTTTTCTGGTACGCAGTATTTT	NA	TRBJ2-3	NA	TRBV11-3
CASSHSGQITTEAFF	TGTGCCAGCAGCCACTCGGGACAGATAACAACTGAAGCTTTCTTT	NA	TRBJ1-1	TRBD1	TRBV14
CASSQAGGGYEQYF	TGTGCCAGCAGCCAAGCCGGGGGCGGCTACGAGCAGTACTTC	NA	TRBJ2-7	NA	TRBV4-2
CSAWDGISTEAFF	TGCAGCGCCTGGGACGGGATAAGCACTGAAGCTTTCTTT	NA	TRBJ1-1	NA	TRBV29-1
CASSLRGADTQYF	TGTGCCAGCAGCCTTCGGGGGGCAGATACGCAGTATTTT	few	TRBJ2-3	TRBD2	TRBV9
CASSSHGPSQETQYF	TGTGCCAGCAGTTCCCACGGGCCCTCACAAGAGACCCAGTACTTC	few	TRBJ2-5	NA	TRBV27
CASSLAGGEGDTQYF	TGTGCCAGCAGCTTAGCGGGAGGGGAGGGAGATACGCAGTATTTT	NA	TRBJ2-3	TRBD2	TRBV7-8
CASSRTTGLETQYF	TGTGCCAGCAGCCGAACAACAGGGTTGGAGACCCAGTACTTC	NA	TRBJ2-5	NA	TRBV7-9
CASSESRGGLVVYEQYF	TGTGCCAGCAGTGAAAGTCGGGGGGGCTTAGTTGTATACGAGCAGTACTTC	NA	TRBJ2-7	TRBD2	TRBV25-1
CSVTGGTGELFF	TGCAGCGTGACAGGGGGCACCGGGGAGCTGTTTTTT	NA	TRBJ2-2	TRBD1	TRBV29-1
CASSQDSGRAANEQFF	TGTGCCAGCAGCCAAGATAGCGGGAGGGCCGCCAATGAGCAGTTCTTC	few	TRBJ2-1	TRBD2	TRBV3-1